The sequence of this TCR beta chain was determined in a study of T cell responses to AZD1222 COVID-19 vaccine. Study-wide findings and caveats: When two AZD1222 doses had been given, Spike-specific TCR breadth and depth rose. Sampled repertoires all dated from after the peak T cell response. A mostly white British donor set with more females was recruited, and clonal diversity was possibly underestimated. It was only six AZD1222 recipients who were seropositive at baseline.

Generated by immunoSEQ multiplex PCR, the TCRdb table keeps only in-frame clones and is missing some. The profile shows hundreds of thousands of clones, under 95% of them singletons. CDR3 size: 14 residues. Trimming stripped 1 base from V and 8 bases from J, with 14 bases between. Germline V gives CDR1 SGHTA, CDR2 FQGNSA. About this clone itself: Its antigen is unidentified.

The material was peripheral blood, obtained on day 0 of MenACWY control vaccination. The chain carries TRBV7-2 and TRBJ1-1, with unresolved D. This clonotype originated in an adult in good health. The CDR3 sequence is CASSLGGSSREAFF. CDR3 nucleotides: TGTGCCAGCAGCTTAGGTGGGTCCTCCAGGGAAGCTTTCTTT. Together with reference TRBV7-2 and TRBJ1-1, the CDR3 gives the full variable domain: GAGVSQSPSNKVTEKGKDVELRCDPISGHTALYWYRQSLGQGLEFLIYFQGNSAPDKSGLPSDRFSAERTGGSVSTLTIQRTQQEDSAVYLCASSLGGSSREAFFGQGTRLTVV.